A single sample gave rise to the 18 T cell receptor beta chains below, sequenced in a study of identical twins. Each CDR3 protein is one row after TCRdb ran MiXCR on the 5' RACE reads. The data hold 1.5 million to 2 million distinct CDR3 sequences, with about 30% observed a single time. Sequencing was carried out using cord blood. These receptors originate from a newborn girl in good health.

CDR3 nucleotide sequence: TGTGCCAGCAGCTTAGGGGGACTAGCGGGAAGTCAGCAGTTCTTC. This sequence encodes CASSLGGLAGSQQFF. The chain joins TRBV7-9 to TRBJ2-1; 13 bases are shared with TRBD2. The V segment lost 1 base and the J segment 11 bases; nucleotides outside the gene matches: 5. Per the germline V gene, CDR1 is SEHNR and CDR2 is FQNEAQ (reference sequence). There are 15 residues in the CDR3.

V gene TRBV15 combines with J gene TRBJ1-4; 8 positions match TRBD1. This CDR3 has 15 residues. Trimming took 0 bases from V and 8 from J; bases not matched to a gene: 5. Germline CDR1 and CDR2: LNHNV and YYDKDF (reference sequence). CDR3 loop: CATSRDQGADEKLFF. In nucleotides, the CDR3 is TGTGCCACCAGCAGAGACCAGGGGGCGGACGAAAAACTGTTTTTT.

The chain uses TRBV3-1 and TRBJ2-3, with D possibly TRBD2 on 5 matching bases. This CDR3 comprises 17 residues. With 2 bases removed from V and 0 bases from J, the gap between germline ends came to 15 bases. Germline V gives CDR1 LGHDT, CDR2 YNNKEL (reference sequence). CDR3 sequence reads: CASSQNIAPLSTDTQYF. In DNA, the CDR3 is TGTGCCAGCAGCCAAAATATAGCGCCTCTGAGCACAGATACGCAGTATTTT.

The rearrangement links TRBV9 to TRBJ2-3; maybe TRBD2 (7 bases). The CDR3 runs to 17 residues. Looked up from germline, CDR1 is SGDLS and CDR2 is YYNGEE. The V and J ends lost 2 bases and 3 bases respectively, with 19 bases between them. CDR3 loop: CASSVTPRGGKTDTQYF. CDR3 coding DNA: TGTGCCAGCAGCGTCACCCCGAGGGGGGGAAAAACAGATACGCAGTATTTT.

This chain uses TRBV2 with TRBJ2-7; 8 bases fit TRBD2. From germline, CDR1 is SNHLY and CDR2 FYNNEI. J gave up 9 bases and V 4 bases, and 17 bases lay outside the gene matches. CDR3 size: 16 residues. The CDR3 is CASSVALADKLGGQYF. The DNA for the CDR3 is TGTGCCAGCAGTGTGGCACTAGCGGACAAACTTGGGGGGCAGTACTTC.

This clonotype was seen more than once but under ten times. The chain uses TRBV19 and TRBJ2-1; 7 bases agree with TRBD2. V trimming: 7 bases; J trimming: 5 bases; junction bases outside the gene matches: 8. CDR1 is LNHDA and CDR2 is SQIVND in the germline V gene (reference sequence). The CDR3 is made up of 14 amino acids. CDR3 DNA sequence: TGTGCCAGTATTGGGGGGGGGAGGAACAATGAGCAGTTCTTC. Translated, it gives CASIGGGRNNEQFF. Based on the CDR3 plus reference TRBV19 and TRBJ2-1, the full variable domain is DGGITQSPKYLFRKEGQNVTLSCEQNLNHDAMYWYRQDPGQGLRLIYYSQIVNDFQKGDIAEGYSVSREKKESFPLTVTSAQKNPTAFYLCASIGGGRNNEQFFGPGTRLTVL.

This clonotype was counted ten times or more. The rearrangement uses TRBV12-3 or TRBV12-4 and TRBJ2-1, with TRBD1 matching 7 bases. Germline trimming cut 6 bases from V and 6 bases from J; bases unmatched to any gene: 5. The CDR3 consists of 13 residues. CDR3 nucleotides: TGTGCCAGCAGAGGGACAGCCCTCAATGAGCAGTTCTTC. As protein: CASRGTALNEQFF.

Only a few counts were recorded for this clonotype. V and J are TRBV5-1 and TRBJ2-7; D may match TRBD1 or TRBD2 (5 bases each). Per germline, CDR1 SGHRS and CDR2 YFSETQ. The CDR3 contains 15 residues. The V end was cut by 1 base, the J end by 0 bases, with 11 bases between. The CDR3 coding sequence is TGCGCCAGCAGCTTGTGGGACGGAGCCTCCTACGAGCAGTACTTC. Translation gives CASSLWDGASYEQYF.

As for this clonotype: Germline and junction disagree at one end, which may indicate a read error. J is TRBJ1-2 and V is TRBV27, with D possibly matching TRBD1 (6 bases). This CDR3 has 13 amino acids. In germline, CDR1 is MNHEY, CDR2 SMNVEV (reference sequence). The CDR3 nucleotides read TGTGTCAGCAGTCCCCAGGGGAGTGGTGGCTACACCTTC. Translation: CVSSPQGSGGYTF.

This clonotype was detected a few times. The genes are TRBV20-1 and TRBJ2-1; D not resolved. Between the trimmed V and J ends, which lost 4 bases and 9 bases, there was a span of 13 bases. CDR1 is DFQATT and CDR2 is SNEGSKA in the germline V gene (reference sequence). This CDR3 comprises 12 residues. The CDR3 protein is CSATDTSAEQFF. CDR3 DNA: TGCAGTGCTACCGACACCTCCGCTGAGCAGTTCTTC.

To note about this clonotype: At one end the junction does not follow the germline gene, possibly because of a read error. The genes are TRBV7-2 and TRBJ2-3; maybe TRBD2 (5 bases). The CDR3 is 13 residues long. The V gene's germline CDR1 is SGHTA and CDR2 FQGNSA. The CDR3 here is CARSLRAGDTQYF. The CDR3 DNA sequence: TGTGCCCGCAGCTTAAGGGCGGGAGATACGCAGTATTTT. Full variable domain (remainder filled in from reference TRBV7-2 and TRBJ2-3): GAGVSQSPSNKVTEKGKDVELRCDPISGHTALYWYRQSLGQGLEFLIYFQGNSAPDKSGLPSDRFSAERTGGSVSTLTIQRTQQEDSAVYLCARSLRAGDTQYFGPGTRLTVL.

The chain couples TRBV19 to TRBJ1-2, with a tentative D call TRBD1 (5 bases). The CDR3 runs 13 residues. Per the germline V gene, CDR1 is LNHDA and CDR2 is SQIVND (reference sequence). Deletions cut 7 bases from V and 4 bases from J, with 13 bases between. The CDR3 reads CASKRGGGYGYTF. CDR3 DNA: TGTGCCAGTAAGCGGGGGGGTGGCTATGGCTACACCTTC.

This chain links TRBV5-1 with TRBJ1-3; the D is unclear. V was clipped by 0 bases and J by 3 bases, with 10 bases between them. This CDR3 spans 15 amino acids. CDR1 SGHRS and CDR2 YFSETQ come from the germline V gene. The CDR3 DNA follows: TGCGCCAGCAGCTTGGTCGGGGTTTATGGAAACACCATATATTTT. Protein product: CASSLVGVYGNTIYF.

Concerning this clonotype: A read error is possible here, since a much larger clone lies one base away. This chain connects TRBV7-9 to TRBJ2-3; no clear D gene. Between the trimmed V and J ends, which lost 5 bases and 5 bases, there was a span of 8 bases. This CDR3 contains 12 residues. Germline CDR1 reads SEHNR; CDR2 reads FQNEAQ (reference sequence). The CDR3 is CASSETGDTQYF. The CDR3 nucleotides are TGTGCCAGCAGCGAGACGGGAGATACGCAGTATTTT.

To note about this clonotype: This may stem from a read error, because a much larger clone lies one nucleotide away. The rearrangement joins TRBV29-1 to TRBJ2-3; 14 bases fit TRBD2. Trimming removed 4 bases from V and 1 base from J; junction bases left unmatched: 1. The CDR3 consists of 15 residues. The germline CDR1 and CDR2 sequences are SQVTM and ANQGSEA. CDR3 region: CSVAGLAGGTDTQYF. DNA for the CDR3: TGCAGCGTTGCGGGACTAGCGGGAGGCACAGATACGCAGTATTTT.

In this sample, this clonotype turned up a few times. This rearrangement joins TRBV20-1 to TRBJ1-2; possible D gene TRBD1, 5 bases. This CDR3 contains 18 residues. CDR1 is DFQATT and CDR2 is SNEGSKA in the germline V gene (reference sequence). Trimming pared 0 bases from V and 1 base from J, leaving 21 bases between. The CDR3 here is CSAREGDFGVPFNYGYTF. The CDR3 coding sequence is TGCAGTGCTAGAGAGGGGGATTTCGGGGTCCCCTTTAACTATGGCTACACCTTC.

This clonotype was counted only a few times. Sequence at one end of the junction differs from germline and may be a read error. Written as DNA, the CDR3 is TGTGCTAGCAGCCAAGCGCCGTTCGAGCAGTACTTC. Its protein product is CASSQAPFEQYF. V is TRBV3-1 and J is TRBJ2-5, with D hard to call. Judging by the DNA end, TRBJ2-7 fits better; the J call may be wrong. The CDR3 runs to 12 residues. In germline, CDR1 is LGHDT, CDR2 YNNKEL (reference sequence).

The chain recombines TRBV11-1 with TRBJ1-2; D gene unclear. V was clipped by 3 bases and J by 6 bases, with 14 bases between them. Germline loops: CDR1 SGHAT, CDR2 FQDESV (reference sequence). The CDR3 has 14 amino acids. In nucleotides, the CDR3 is TGTGCCAGCAGCTTCGGGAGAGGGAACGATGGCTACACCTTC. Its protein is CASSFGRGNDGYTF.